This T cell receptor (beta chain) emerged from a study of blood T cell repertoires in COVID-19. Using immunoSEQ multiplex PCR, the repertoire was profiled, and TCRdb retains in-frame clones only, with some absent. The table records 450,000 to 500,000 clones, about 88% of them present only once. Trimming at V came to 6 bases and at J to 5 bases, leaving 14 bases not matched to a gene. The CDR3 loop spans 16 amino acids. Germline values: CDR1 LGHDT, CDR2 YNNKEL (reference sequence). Recovered participants had two consecutive negative NP/OP PCR tests, healthcare professional clearance, or symptom resolution.

The V and J genes are TRBV3-1 (or the pseudogene TRBV3-2) and TRBJ2-5, with 8 positions matching TRBD2. This TCR was recovered from a woman aged 55 to 70 who had recovered from COVID-19. The sample taken for sequencing was PBMCs or T cells enriched from blood (not recorded which). As DNA, the CDR3 is TGTGCCAGCAGTAAAGGGTACGGGGGGGCCGACGAGACCCAGTACTTC. The encoded protein is CASSKGYGGADETQYF.